The source of this T cell receptor beta chain is a study of response to subunit inactivated influenza vaccine. V lost 8 bases and J 5 bases, leaving 10 bases between the germline ends. Germline CDR1 LGHDT, CDR2 YNNKEL (reference sequence). The CDR3 contains 11 residues. Whole-study results and caveats: The authors suggested that every seasonal influenza vaccination recruits few new T cells.

Via MiXCR, TCRdb re-called the RT-PCR reads, giving one row per CDR3 protein. The table has about half a million distinct CDR3 sequences, roughly 27% seen once. This clonotype was recorded a few times. Its specificity is unknown. The chain links TRBV3-1 to TRBJ2-7; no firm D call. The sequence was collected from a man aged 50-60 years who received an inactivated influenza vaccine. The source material was CD4+ T cells sorted from PBMCs, sampled about 5 days after vaccination. CDR3 nucleotide sequence: TGTGCCAGCTCTTCCGATCACGAGCAGTACTTC. The encoded protein is CASSSDHEQYF.